This is a list of T cell receptor beta chains from one sample in a study of T cell repertoires in ileal Crohn's disease. The repertoire was sequenced with immunoSEQ multiplex PCR; TCRdb's copy has only in-frame clones and lacks some. The sample lists more than 50,000 clones; roughly nine tenths were seen once. Material: ileal tissue. The receptor set was obtained from an adult with Crohn's disease. The CDR3 runs from the conserved cysteine through the conserved F or W. The order of the fields is clone size, J gene, D gene, V gene, CDR3 DNA, CDR3 protein. A D gene is named only where the DNA matches it firmly. Size values are once, few and many counts, or a class for expanded clones, and some rows have none.

.	TRBJ1-2	.	TRBV27	TGTGCCAGCAGTCCATCTTTTACGCGGGGCTACACCTTC	CASSPSFTRGYTF
.	TRBJ2-7	.	TRBV19	TGTGCCAGTAGTTATCGGAAAGCGTCTACCTACGAGCAGTACTTC	CASSYRKASTYEQYF
.	TRBJ2-1	TRBD2	TRBV9	TGTGCCAGCAGCGTAGTGGGAGGGTTAGACAATGAGCAGTTCTTC	CASSVVGGLDNEQFF
.	TRBJ2-7	.	TRBV7-9	TGTGCCAGCAGCTTAACAGGGCCAAGCGAGCAGTACTTC	CASSLTGPSEQYF
.	TRBJ1-1	.	TRBV19	TGTGCTTTATTAGCAGGGAAAACAGGGAACACTGAAGCTTTCTTT	CALLAGKTGNTEAFF
.	TRBJ1-1	.	TRBV2	TGTGCCACCTCGTTTACGGGAACTGAAGCTTTCTTT	CATSFTGTEAFF
.	TRBJ1-3	TRBD1	TRBV6-5	TGTGCCAGCAGACAGGGGGTTACTGGAAACACCATATATTTT	CASRQGVTGNTIYF
once	TRBJ1-2	.	TRBV27	TGTGCCAGCAGTTTAATGGCAGGGGATTTCTATGGCTACACCTTC	CASSLMAGDFYGYTF
.	TRBJ1-1	TRBD1	TRBV2	TGTGCCAGCACCGAGGACAGGCGTGCTGAAGCTTTCTTT	CASTEDRRAEAFF
.	TRBJ1-5	.	TRBV5-1	TGCGCCAGCAGCTTCGACCCATCTGGGCTCAGGGGAAGCCAGCCCCAGCATTTT	CASSFDPSGLRGSQPQHF
.	TRBJ2-4	.	TRBV6-4	TGTGCCAGCAGTGTGTCTCCGGGTGGAAACATTCAGTACTTC	CASSVSPGGNIQYF
.	TRBJ2-5	.	TRBV5-6	TGTGCCAGCACAGCTTCTGTTTCCGCAGGGAAGAAGACCCAGTACTTC	CASTASVSAGKKTQYF
.	TRBJ2-1	TRBD2	TRBV5-4	TGTGCCAGCAGCCCAGGACTAGCGGGGTCCTACAATGAGCAGTTCTTC	CASSPGLAGSYNEQFF
.	TRBJ2-1	TRBD1	TRBV6-6	TGTGCCAGCAGTTATACGGGACAGGGAGGTGAGCAGTTCTTC	CASSYTGQGGEQFF
.	TRBJ1-5	.	TRBV5-6	TGTGCCAGCAGCTTGGCGACTTCAAATCAGCCCCAGCATTTT	CASSLATSNQPQHF
.	TRBJ1-3	.	TRBV5-8	TGTGCCAGCAGTTCGGCTCGTGACAGGTTGAGGAACACCATATATTTT	CASSSARDRLRNTIYF
.	TRBJ2-5	.	TRBV4-1	TGCGCCAGCAGTCTAACAGGGCACGAGACCCAGTACTTC	CASSLTGHETQYF
.	TRBJ1-3	.	TRBV11-3	TGTGCCAGCAGCTTAGAGGCCAGGGGAACTGGAAACACCATATATTTT	CASSLEARGTGNTIYF
.	TRBJ2-3	TRBD2	TRBV4-2	TGTGCCAGCAGCCAAGATGCCCTAGCGGGACTCACAGATACGCAGTATTTT	CASSQDALAGLTDTQYF
.	TRBJ1-2	.	TRBV5-1	TGCGCCAGCAGCTTTTCGGGGAATGGCTACACCTTC	CASSFSGNGYTF
.	TRBJ1-1	TRBD1	TRBV18	TGTGCCAGCTCGAGACAGGGGTCGAACACTGAAGCTTTCTTT	CASSRQGSNTEAFF
.	TRBJ2-5	.	TRBV7-2	TGTGCCAGCAGCTTATCCCTAGCGGAGACCCAGTACTTC	CASSLSLAETQYF
.	TRBJ2-7	TRBD1	TRBV11-3	TGTGCCAGCAGCCGCCGGACAGGAAGCTACGAGCAGTACTTC	CASSRRTGSYEQYF
.	TRBJ1-6	.	TRBV7-6	TGTGCCAGCAGCTCCTCCATTTTCCAGGGGAATTCACCCCTCCACTTT	CASSSSIFQGNSPLHF
.	TRBJ1-5	TRBD1	TRBV2	TGTGCCAGCAGGGCGACAGGGGGGAATCAGCCCCAGCATTTT	CASRATGGNQPQHF
.	TRBJ1-1	.	TRBV28	TGTGCCAGCAGCAAAACAGGTCTCCCTGAAGCTTTCTTT	CASSKTGLPEAFF
.	TRBJ1-1	TRBD1	TRBV10-1	TGCGCCAGCAGTGTAACAGGGGGCACTGAAGCTTTCTTT	CASSVTGGTEAFF
.	TRBJ2-7	TRBD1	TRBV7-2	TGTGCCAGCAGCCTCACAGGGGTCCCCTACGAGCAGTACTTC	CASSLTGVPYEQYF
.	TRBJ1-1	TRBD1	TRBV6-5	TGTGCCAGCAGCCCAAACAGGGGAAACACTGAAGCTTTCTTT	CASSPNRGNTEAFF